This entry is about one T cell receptor beta chain. V gave up 4 bases and J gave up 2 bases; unmatched junction bases: 3. This CDR3 region has 14 residues. CDR1 and CDR2 from the germline V gene are KGHDR and SFDVKD. The sample belongs to a study of blood T cell repertoires in COVID-19. In the study overall: Samples came from the United States, Italy and Spain, spanning acute and convalescent COVID-19. T cells, B-cell-depleted T cells, or PBMCs supplied cDNA or gDNA.

Source study methods: Counts of nucleated cells, estimated from reference gene primer amplification, were obtained. Assay: immunoSEQ multiplex PCR; the TCRdb copy retains only in-frame clones and omits some. The DNA gave D and trimming, while V, J and clone size come from that table. In the table there are 150,000 to 200,000 clones, approximately 86% of which are singletons. The J gene is TRBJ1-2, the V gene TRBV24-1; 7 nucleotides agree with TRBD1. The clonotype was recovered from a man aged 50-60 years with active or convalescent COVID-19. Sequences were obtained from peripheral blood. The CDR3 region is CATSDRGRNYGYTF. The CDR3 region has the DNA TGTGCCACCAGTGACAGGGGGAGAAACTATGGCTACACCTTC.